By sample fraction, the clone carrying this T cell receptor (beta chain) is medium-sized. The antigen is undetermined. The library was designed around alpha chains, so this beta chain is a stray read whose abundance carries little weight. The data originate from a study of spatial heterogeneity in lung cancer. Study-wide results and caveats: Mutation tallies in tumors tracked expanded intratumoral alpha and beta TCR counts.

TCRdb passed the 5' RACE reads through MiXCR, listing each CDR3 protein once. The table shows over a thousand distinct CDR3 sequences, with about 15% occurring only once. The time point here: sample taken at primary tumor resection. This material consisted of lung tumor tissue, taken at surgery. The TCR comes from a female donor with early-stage non-small cell lung cancer.

CDR3 bases: TGTGCCACCTCGCGCGGGAGGGGCGAGCAGTACTTC. This gives the protein CATSRGRGEQYF. The chain uses TRBV15 and TRBJ2-7; 9 positions agree with TRBD2. The CDR3 contains 12 residues. Germline CDR1 is LNHNV and CDR2 is YYDKDF (reference sequence). The V gene end was trimmed by 8 bases and the J gene end by 6 bases; junction bases not matched to a gene: 5.